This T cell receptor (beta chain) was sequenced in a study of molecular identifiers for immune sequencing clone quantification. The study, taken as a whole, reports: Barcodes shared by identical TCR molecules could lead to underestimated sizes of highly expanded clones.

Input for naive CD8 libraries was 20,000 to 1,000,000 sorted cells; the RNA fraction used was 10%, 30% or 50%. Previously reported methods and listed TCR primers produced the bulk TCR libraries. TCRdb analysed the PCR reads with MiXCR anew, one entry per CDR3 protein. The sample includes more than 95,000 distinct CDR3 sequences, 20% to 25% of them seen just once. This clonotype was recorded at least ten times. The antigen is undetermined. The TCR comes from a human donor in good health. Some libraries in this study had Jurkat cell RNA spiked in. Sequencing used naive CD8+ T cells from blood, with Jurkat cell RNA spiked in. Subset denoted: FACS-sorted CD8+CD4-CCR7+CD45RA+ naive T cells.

The CDR3 DNA is TGTGCCAGCAGTTTCGGTCCGAACACTGAAGCTTTCTTT. Residues: CASSFGPNTEAFF. V is TRBV27 and J is TRBJ1-1; D is unclear. Germline-derived CDR1 and CDR2 are MNHEY and SMNVEV (reference sequence). CDR3 size: 13 residues. The V and J ends lost 3 bases and 1 base respectively, with 6 bases between them.